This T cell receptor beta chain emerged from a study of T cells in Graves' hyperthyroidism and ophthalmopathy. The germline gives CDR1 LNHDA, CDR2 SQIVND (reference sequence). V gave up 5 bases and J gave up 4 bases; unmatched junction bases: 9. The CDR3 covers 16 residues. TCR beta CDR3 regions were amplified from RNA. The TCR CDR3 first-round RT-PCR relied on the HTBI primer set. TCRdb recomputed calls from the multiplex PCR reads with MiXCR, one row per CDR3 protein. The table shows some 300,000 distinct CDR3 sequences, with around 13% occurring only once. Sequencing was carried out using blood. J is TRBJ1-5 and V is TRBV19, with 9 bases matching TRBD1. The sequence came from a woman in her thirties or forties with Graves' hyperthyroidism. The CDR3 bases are TGTGCCAGTAGTTCAGGACAGGGGAAAAAGAATCAGCCCCAGCATTTT. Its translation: CASSSGQGKKNQPQHF.